This T cell receptor (beta chain) was sequenced during a study of CD8 T cell repertoires and HIV-1 epitope variants. The assay was immunoSEQ multiplex PCR, and TCRdb's table has in-frame clones only and misses some. The sample includes roughly 4,800 clones, roughly 67% seen only once; the top ten take roughly 44%. This CDR3 has 15 residues. Trimming removed 1 base from V and 6 bases from J, with 16 bases in between. Germline loops: CDR1 GTSNPN, CDR2 SVGIG (reference sequence). This clone was observed a handful of times. The target antigen is unknown. Other nucleotide sequences in the sample specify the same CDR3.

The material sequenced was cultured CD8+ T cells derived from PBMCs. V gene TRBV30 combines with J gene TRBJ2-4; D possibly uses TRBD1 or TRBD2 (5 bases each). This TCR came from a male donor with HIV. CDR3 in amino acids: CAWSAGSGAGNIQYF. As DNA, the CDR3 is TGTGCCTGGAGTGCCGGGTCCGGGGCGGGAAACATTCAGTACTTC.